The 32 T cell receptor beta chains below come from one sample, sequenced in a study of cytotoxic CD8 clonotypes in ibrutinib-treated CLL. The table came from immunoSEQ multiplex PCR; TCRdb's copy has only in-frame clones and leaves some out. The profile shows about 200,000 clones, 70% to 75% of them singletons. Sequenced material: PBMCs, taken after 12 months of ibrutinib treatment. The receptors shown here come from a human donor with chronic lymphocytic leukemia.

This clone has just a few counts. The CDR3, as DNA: TGCGCCAGCAGCGCCAGACAGGGGATGAACACTGAAGCTTTCTTT. Amino acid sequence: CASSARQGMNTEAFF. The rearrangement links TRBV5-1 to TRBJ1-1, with 8 nucleotides matching TRBD1. V trimming: 4 bases; J trimming: 0 bases; junction bases outside the gene matches: 5. The CDR3 runs to 15 residues. Germline V gene data show CDR1 as SGHRS and CDR2 as YFSETQ.

The rearrangement links TRBV6-5 to TRBJ1-2; D may be TRBD1 (5 bases). The CDR3 has 13 residues. V was clipped by 7 bases and J by 2 bases, with 11 bases between them. Per the germline V gene, CDR1 is MNHEY and CDR2 is SVGAGI. CDR3: CASTLGGNYGYTF. The DNA of the CDR3 is TGTGCCAGCACCCTTGGGGGGAACTATGGCTACACCTTC.

The chain links TRBV6-1 to TRBJ1-4; D unclear. The V gene's germline CDR1 is MNHNS and CDR2 SASEGT. This CDR3 contains 16 residues. V lost 4 bases and J lost 3, with 15 bases in between. CDR3 sequence reads: CASSGERSFSNEKLFF. Written as DNA, the CDR3 is TGTGCCAGCAGTGGGGAACGGAGCTTTTCTAATGAAAAACTGTTTTTT.

The V and J genes are TRBV5-3 and TRBJ1-6, with D perhaps matching TRBD1 (5 bases). TRBV5-3 belongs to the ORF category, with a function that is uncertain. The CDR3 covers 17 residues. Between the trimmed V and J ends, which lost 7 bases and 4 bases, there was a span of 21 bases. CDR3 in amino acids: CARVFGRANIYNSPLHF. The CDR3 nucleotides read TGTGCCAGAGTATTTGGCAGGGCGAACATTTATAATTCACCCCTCCACTTT.

V gene TRBV19 combines with J gene TRBJ2-7; TRBD2 matches 11 bases. Germline V gene data show CDR1 as LNHDA and CDR2 as SQIVND (reference sequence). The V segment lost 0 bases and the J segment 6 bases; nucleotides outside the gene matches: 13. The CDR3 loop spans 18 amino acids. CDR3 DNA: TGTGCCAGTAGTATAGATCTCCCTCTTACTAGCGGGAGCTTCGAGCAGTACTTC. Encoded protein: CASSIDLPLTSGSFEQYF.

V and J are TRBV6-5 and TRBJ1-5; D ambiguous. This CDR3 comprises 15 residues. Trimming cost V 4 bases and J 7 bases, with 17 bases left between them. CDR1 is MNHEY and CDR2 is SVGAGI in the germline V gene. The CDR3: CASSSGSYRSQPQHF. As DNA, the CDR3 is TGTGCCAGCAGTTCCGGCAGTTATAGGTCCCAGCCCCAGCATTTT.

V usage is TRBV19 and J usage is TRBJ2-1, with TRBD2 as a possible D gene (5 bases). CDR1 is LNHDA, CDR2 SQIVND, per germline (reference sequence). Trimming pared 6 bases from V and 9 bases from J, leaving 9 bases between. The CDR3 totals 11 residues. CDR3 bases: TGTGCCAGTAGCCGGACTTCTGAGCAGTTCTTC. It yields the protein CASSRTSEQFF.

This clone was counted between two and nine times. The chain is built from TRBV18 and TRBJ1-5, with 7 bases identical to TRBD1. This CDR3 comprises 15 residues. V was pared by 5 bases and J by 0 bases, with 4 bases of the junction left unmatched. Germline CDR1 and CDR2: KGHSH and LQKENI. In DNA, the CDR3 is TGTGCCAGCTCAACTCAGGGGGATAGCAATCAGCCCCAGCATTTT. It encodes CASSTQGDSNQPQHF.

This chain connects TRBV7-9 to TRBJ2-3, with 9 bases matching TRBD1. CDR1 SEHNR and CDR2 FQNEAQ come from the germline V gene (reference sequence). Trimming at V came to 4 bases and at J to 6 bases, leaving 14 bases not matched to a gene. The CDR3 covers 17 residues. The CDR3 bases are TGTGCCAGCAGCTCTTTACAGGGGGCTAAGGGTGGGGATACGCAGTATTTT. Translated: CASSSLQGAKGGDTQYF.

The chain employs TRBV30 and TRBJ1-2; D is ambiguous. This CDR3 contains 12 residues. The germline gives CDR1 GTSNPN, CDR2 SVGIG (reference sequence). V shed 1 base and J shed 5 bases, with 8 bases lying between them. CDR3 sequence: CAWSDTGYGYTF. The DNA for the CDR3 is TGTGCCTGGAGTGACACCGGATATGGCTACACCTTC. Variable domain in full (rest from reference TRBV30 and TRBJ1-2): SQTIHQWPATLVQPVGSPLSLECTVEGTSNPNLYWYRQAAGRGLQLLFYSVGIGQISSEVPQNLSASRPQDRQFILSSKKLLLSDSGFYLCAWSDTGYGYTFGSGTRLTVV.

This clone has at least ten counts. The V call is TRBV7-2, the J call TRBJ1-5; 8 nucleotides line up with TRBD1. Trimming removed 9 bases from V and 6 bases from J; junction bases left unmatched: 7. CDR1 and CDR2 from the germline V gene are SGHTA and FQGNSA. This CDR3 spans 13 amino acids. This CDR3 reads CASGQGVAQPQHF. CDR3 DNA sequence: TGTGCCAGTGGACAGGGAGTAGCTCAGCCCCAGCATTTT.

The rearrangement links TRBV15 to TRBJ1-2; D gene ambiguous. The V end lost 0 bases, the J end lost 6 bases, and 14 bases lay between the germline ends. This CDR3 region has 15 residues. CDR1 LNHNV and CDR2 YYDKDF come from the germline V gene (reference sequence). CDR3 bases: TGTGCCACCAGCAGAGATACCTTGGCAACAGATGGCTACACCTTC. The encoded protein is CATSRDTLATDGYTF.

The chain carries TRBV27 and TRBJ1-2, with 7 bases matching TRBD1. In germline, CDR1 is MNHEY, CDR2 SMNVEV (reference sequence). The V segment lost 6 bases and the J segment 7 bases; nucleotides outside the gene matches: 2. The CDR3 has 11 residues. The CDR3 coding sequence is TGTGCCAGCAGATCAGGGGGTGGCTACACCTTC. Encoded protein: CASRSGGGYTF.

The chain uses TRBV16 and TRBJ2-1; tentatively, D is TRBD2 (5 bases). Germline lookup yields CDR1 KGHSY and CDR2 FQNENV. V was cut by 4 bases and J by 1 base, with 8 bases left in between. The CDR3 runs to 14 residues. CDR3 sequence: CASSPTRSYNEQFF. As DNA, the CDR3 is TGTGCCAGCAGCCCTACTAGGTCCTACAATGAGCAGTTCTTC. The full variable domain, with the rest looked up from reference TRBV16 and TRBJ2-1, is GEEVAQTPKHLVRGEGQKAKLYCAPIKGHSYVFWYQQVLKNEFKFLISFQNENVFDETGMPKERFSAKCLPNSPCSLEIQATKLEDSAVYFCASSPTRSYNEQFFGPGTRLTVL.

The J gene is TRBJ1-2, the V gene TRBV9; no clear D gene. The length of the CDR3 is 15 residues. Trimming removed 3 bases from V and 4 bases from J, with 16 bases in between. The germline V gene encodes CDR1 SGDLS and CDR2 YYNGEE. The CDR3 DNA sequence: TGTGCCAGCAGCGATCCCTTGGAGCGCAGCTATGGCTACACCTTC. Translated, it gives CASSDPLERSYGYTF.

In this sample, this clone turned up a few times. The V and J genes are TRBV6-5 and TRBJ2-3, with 7 bases that match TRBD2. Germline V lookup: CDR1 MNHEY, CDR2 SVGAGI. CDR3 length: 15 residues. Trimming took 7 bases from V and 5 from J; bases not matched to a gene: 12. DNA for the CDR3: TGTGCCAGCACCAAAGATCAGACTAGCCTAGATACGCAGTATTTT. It encodes CASTKDQTSLDTQYF.

The sample holds many counts of this clone. V is TRBV6-5 and J is TRBJ1-2; D not certain. CDR3 size: 13 residues. The ends were cut back, 2 bases at V and 8 bases at J, with 12 bases in the middle. The germline gives CDR1 MNHEY, CDR2 SVGAGI. The CDR3 is CASSYREVGGYTF. CDR3 nucleotides: TGTGCCAGCAGTTACAGGGAAGTGGGGGGCTACACCTTC.

This chain uses TRBV7-3 with TRBJ1-5; TRBD1 might be the D (6 bases). Germline V gene data show CDR1 as SGHTA and CDR2 as FQGTGA. V gave up 3 bases and J gave up 5 bases, with 11 bases separating them. The CDR3 consists of 14 residues. In nucleotides, the CDR3 is TGTGCCAGCAGCTTCGCTCCAGGGGATCAGCCCCAGCATTTT. It is translated as CASSFAPGDQPQHF.

This clone was picked up one time. This sequence joins TRBV6-5 and TRBJ1-4; TRBD1 matches 9 bases. This CDR3 is 14 amino acids long. Trimming removed 4 bases from V and 5 bases from J; junction bases left unmatched: 2. The germline gives CDR1 MNHEY, CDR2 SVGAGI. The CDR3 loop is CASSSDRGNEKLFF. The CDR3 DNA reads as TGTGCCAGCAGTTCGGACAGGGGAAATGAAAAACTGTTTTTT.

The chain carries TRBV30 and TRBJ2-3, with a possible D match to TRBD1 (5 bases). Germline assignment: CDR1 GTSNPN and CDR2 SVGIG (reference sequence). This CDR3 comprises 13 residues. Trimming took off 0 bases at V and 4 bases at J, with 8 bases between the two ends. The CDR3 region is CAWSVGVPDTQYF. As DNA, the CDR3 is TGTGCCTGGAGTGTAGGGGTGCCAGATACGCAGTATTTT.

For the CDR3, the DNA is TGTGCCAGCAGTTTTACGGCCAGGGTTAACTATGGCTACACCTTC. The encoded protein is CASSFTARVNYGYTF. The chain is built from TRBV28 and TRBJ1-2; D perhaps matches TRBD1 (5 bases). In germline, CDR1 is MDHEN, CDR2 SYDVKM. This CDR3 comprises 15 residues. The germline V and J ends were trimmed by 3 bases and 1 base, with 12 bases remaining between them.

V usage is TRBV2 and J usage is TRBJ1-2; weak D call: TRBD1 (6 bases). CDR3 length: 15 residues. Per the germline V gene, CDR1 is SNHLY and CDR2 is FYNNEI. The V gene lost 4 bases and the J gene lost 4 bases, with 16 bases spanning the gap. The CDR3 DNA sequence: TGTGCCAGCAGTGGGCAAACAGGGCTGGTCTATGGCTACACCTTC. Translation gives CASSGQTGLVYGYTF. The complete variable domain, with remaining parts taken from reference TRBV2 and TRBJ1-2, reads EPEVTQTPSHQVTQMGQEVILRCVPISNHLYFYWYRQILGQKVEFLVSFYNNEISEKSEIFDDQFSVERPDGSNFTLKIRSTKLEDSAMYFCASSGQTGLVYGYTFGSGTRLTVV.

The chain has TRBV30 and TRBJ2-7; TRBD2 agrees at 13 bases. Germline trimming cut 1 base from V and 7 bases from J; bases unmatched to any gene: 16. The germline V gene has CDR1 GTSNPN and CDR2 SVGIG (reference sequence). CDR3 length equals 18 residues. DNA of the CDR3: TGTGCCTGGAGTGCCGTCAGTGTACAGTCGGGACTAGCGGGGGAGCAGTACTTC. Residues: CAWSAVSVQSGLAGEQYF.

J is TRBJ2-7 and V is TRBV6-5; possibly TRBD1 for D (5 bases). The CDR3 has 14 amino acids. The V end lost 4 bases, the J end lost 7 bases, and 17 bases lay between the germline ends. From germline, CDR1 is MNHEY and CDR2 SVGAGI. CDR3 sequence reads: CASSSTVPTVEQYF. The CDR3 region has the DNA TGTGCCAGCAGTTCGACAGTCCCTACCGTTGAGCAGTACTTC.

The chain combines TRBV30 with TRBJ2-2, with D possibly matching TRBD2 (6 bases). This CDR3 spans 14 amino acids. Trimming took off 2 bases at V and 4 bases at J, with 11 bases between the two ends. Germline V gene data show CDR1 as GTSNPN and CDR2 as SVGIG (reference sequence). CDR3 sequence (DNA): TGTGCCTGGAGTTTGACTAGTTCCACCGGGGAGCTGTTTTTT. This gives the protein CAWSLTSSTGELFF. The variable domain in full, with the rest retrieved from reference TRBV30 and TRBJ2-2, is SQTIHQWPATLVQPVGSPLSLECTVEGTSNPNLYWYRQAAGRGLQLLFYSVGIGQISSEVPQNLSASRPQDRQFILSSKKLLLSDSGFYLCAWSLTSSTGELFFGEGSRLTVL.

J is TRBJ1-2 and V is TRBV29-1; 9 bases map to TRBD1. Germline CDR1 SQVTM, CDR2 ANQGSEA. The CDR3 contains 15 residues. Unmatched junction bases numbered 12, after V lost 6 bases and J lost 4 bases. The CDR3 loop is CSVRDRDLFSYGYTF. The CDR3 DNA is TGCAGCGTCCGGGACAGGGACTTGTTCAGCTATGGCTACACCTTC.

The chain is built from TRBV29-1 and TRBJ2-3, with 9 bases matching TRBD2. With 2 bases clipped from V and 7 bases from J, the junction kept 7 bases outside the gene matches. The CDR3 extends over 14 amino acids. Germline V lookup: CDR1 SQVTM, CDR2 ANQGSEA. CDR3 sequence (DNA): TGCAGCGTTGAAAAACAGCGGGGGGATAATACGCAGTATTTT. This sequence encodes CSVEKQRGDNTQYF.

This chain connects TRBV7-6 to TRBJ1-5, with D uncertain. CDR3 length: 15 residues. The germline gives CDR1 SGHVS, CDR2 FNYEAQ. The V gene lost 5 bases and the J gene lost 0 bases, with 11 bases spanning the gap. Here the CDR3 reads CASSPDGNSNQPQHF. DNA of the CDR3: TGTGCCAGCAGCCCGGACGGTAATAGCAATCAGCCCCAGCATTTT.

V gene TRBV30 combines with J gene TRBJ2-7; tentatively, D is TRBD2 (6 bases). V was cut by 1 base and J by 9 bases, with 22 bases left in between. The CDR3 contains 15 residues. The germline V gene encodes CDR1 GTSNPN and CDR2 SVGIG (reference sequence). Here the CDR3 reads CAWSGPLGGRGRQYF. In DNA, the CDR3 is TGTGCCTGGAGTGGGCCCCTCGGCGGGCGGGGTCGGCAGTACTTC.

This sequence joins TRBV7-2 and TRBJ2-1; 7 nucleotides align to TRBD2. The CDR3 spans 15 residues. With 5 bases clipped from V and 7 bases from J, the junction kept 11 bases outside the gene matches. Per germline, CDR1 SGHTA and CDR2 FQGNSA. The CDR3: CASSPMRSGWNEQFF. The CDR3 coding sequence is TGTGCCAGCAGCCCGATGCGTAGCGGGTGGAATGAGCAGTTCTTC.

The CDR3 sequence: CASSLDPEPTDTQYF. In nucleotides, the CDR3 is TGCGCCAGCAGCCTAGACCCAGAACCAACAGATACGCAGTATTTT. This chain connects TRBV5-1 to TRBJ2-3; D unresolved. The CDR3 length is 15 residues. Germline loops: CDR1 SGHRS, CDR2 YFSETQ. The ends were cut back, 4 bases at V and 3 bases at J, with 15 bases in the middle.

The chain employs TRBV2 and TRBJ2-7, with TRBD2 matching over 9 bases. Germline trimming cut 6 bases from V and 2 bases from J; bases unmatched to any gene: 8. CDR1 is SNHLY, CDR2 FYNNEI, per germline. The CDR3 spans 15 residues. The CDR3 spells CASSLERGAAYEQYF. For the CDR3, the DNA is TGTGCCAGCAGCTTAGAGCGGGGGGCGGCCTACGAGCAGTACTTC.